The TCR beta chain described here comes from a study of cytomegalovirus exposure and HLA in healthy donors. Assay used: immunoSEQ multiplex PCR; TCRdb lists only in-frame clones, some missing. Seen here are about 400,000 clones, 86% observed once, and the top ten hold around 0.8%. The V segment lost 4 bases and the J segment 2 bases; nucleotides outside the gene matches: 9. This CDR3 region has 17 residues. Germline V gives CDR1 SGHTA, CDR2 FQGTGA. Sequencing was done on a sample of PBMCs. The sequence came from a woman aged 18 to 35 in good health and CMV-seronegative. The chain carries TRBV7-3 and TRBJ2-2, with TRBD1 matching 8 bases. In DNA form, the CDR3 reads TGTGCCAGCAGCTCCTACCGGGACAGGATAAACACCGGGGAGCTGTTTTTT. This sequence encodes CASSSYRDRINTGELFF.